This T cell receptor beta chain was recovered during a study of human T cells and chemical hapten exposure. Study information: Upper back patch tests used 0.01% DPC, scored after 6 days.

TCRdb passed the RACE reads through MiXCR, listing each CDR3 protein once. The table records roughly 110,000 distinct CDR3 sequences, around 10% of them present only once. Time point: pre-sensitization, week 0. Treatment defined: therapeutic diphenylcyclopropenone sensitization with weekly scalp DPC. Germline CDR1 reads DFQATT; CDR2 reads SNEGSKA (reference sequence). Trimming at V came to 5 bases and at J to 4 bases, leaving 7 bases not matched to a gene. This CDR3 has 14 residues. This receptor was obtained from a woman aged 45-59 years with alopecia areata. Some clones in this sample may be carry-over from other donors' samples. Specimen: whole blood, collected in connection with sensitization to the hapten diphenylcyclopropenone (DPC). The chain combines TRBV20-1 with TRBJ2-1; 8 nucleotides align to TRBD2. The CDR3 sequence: CSAPLSGRYNEQFF. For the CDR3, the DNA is TGCAGTGCTCCTCTGAGCGGGAGATACAATGAGCAGTTCTTC.